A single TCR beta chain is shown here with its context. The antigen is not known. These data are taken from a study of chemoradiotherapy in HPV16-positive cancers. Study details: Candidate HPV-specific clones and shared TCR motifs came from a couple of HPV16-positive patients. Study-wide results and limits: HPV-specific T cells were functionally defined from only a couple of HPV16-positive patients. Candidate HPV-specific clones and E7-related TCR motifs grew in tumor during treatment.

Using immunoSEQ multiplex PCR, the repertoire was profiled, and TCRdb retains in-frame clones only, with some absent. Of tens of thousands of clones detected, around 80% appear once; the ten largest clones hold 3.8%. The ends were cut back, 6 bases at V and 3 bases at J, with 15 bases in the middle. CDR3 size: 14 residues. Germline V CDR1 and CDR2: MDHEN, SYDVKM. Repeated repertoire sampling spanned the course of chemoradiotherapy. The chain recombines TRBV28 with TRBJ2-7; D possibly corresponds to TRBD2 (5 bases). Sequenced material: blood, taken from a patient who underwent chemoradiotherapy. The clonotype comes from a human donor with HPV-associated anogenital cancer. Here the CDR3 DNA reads TGTGCCAGCAGATTCAGCGGCAGTAACTACGAGCAGTACTTC. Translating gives CASRFSGSNYEQYF.